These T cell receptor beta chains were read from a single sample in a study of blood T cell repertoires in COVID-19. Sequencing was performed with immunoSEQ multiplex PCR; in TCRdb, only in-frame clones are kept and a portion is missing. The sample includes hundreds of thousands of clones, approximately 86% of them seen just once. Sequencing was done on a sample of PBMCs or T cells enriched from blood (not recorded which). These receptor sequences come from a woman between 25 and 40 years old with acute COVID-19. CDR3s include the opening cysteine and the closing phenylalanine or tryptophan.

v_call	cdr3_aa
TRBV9	CASSASGQGNSPLHF
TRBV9	CASSVTSRMNTGELFF
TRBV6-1	CASSEWTTGGNYGYTF
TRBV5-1	CASSLGLAGVSEQFF
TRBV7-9	CASSSLGQQGNTIYF
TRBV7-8	CASSLEVVQGTQYF
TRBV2	CASSTQVNNSPLHF
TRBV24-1	CATSDSGQGGSQPQHF
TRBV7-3	CASSEGGADTQYF
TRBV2	CASSGTSGRVFTDTQYF
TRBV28	CASRQQGRNYGYTF
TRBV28	CASSLTGDGETQYF
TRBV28	CASREWGGTSPHEQYF
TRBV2	CASSGFGSGTGGRGYTF
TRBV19	CASRTRVSNQPQHF
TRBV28	CASSSSGANTGELFF
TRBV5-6	CASSPYRGNLVGELFF
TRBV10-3	CAITSSYNEQFF
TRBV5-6	CASWEDRGDGYTF
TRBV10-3	CAIMSDPGNTIYF
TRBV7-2	CASSFRDRGSWELFF
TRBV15	CATSRGQAQGEKLFF
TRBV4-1	CASSHNRDRGNSPLHF
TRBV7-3	CASSRGVLETQYF
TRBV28	CASSFPKREGLETQYF
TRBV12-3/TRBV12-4	CASSLDISYGYTF
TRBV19	CASSTPWEAGNNQPQHF
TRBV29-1	CSVGGQTYGYTF
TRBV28	CASRQSHRGVYGYTF
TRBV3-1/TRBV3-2	CASSQTGKRTDTQYF
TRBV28	CASSLFYARGVYTEAFF
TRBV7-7	CASSFRTGILLPLHF
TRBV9	CASSVGVEGTDTQYF
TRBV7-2	CASSYGLSDTQYF
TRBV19	CASSTPRTGGTGELFF
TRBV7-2	CASSLDGNYGYTF
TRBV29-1	CSVKQPDYEQYF
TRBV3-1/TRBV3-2	CASSQALIGIYNEQFF
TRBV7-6	CASSLGQGNTEAFF
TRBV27	CASSIGSPGDRVSSPLHF
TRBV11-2	CASSPRGRENEQFF
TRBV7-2	CASSQGLAGGVYEQYF
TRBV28	CASSGKKHGYTF
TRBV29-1	CSVNAAGGSGYGYTF
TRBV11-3	CASSLAGLSGHEQFF
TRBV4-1	CASSQNTVESEQYF
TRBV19	CASSSTETDTQYF
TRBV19	CASSGQGASGANVLTF
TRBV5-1	CASTISGYNEQFF
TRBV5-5	CASSSSTGGTEAFF
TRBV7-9	CASSFSGTRPYNEQFF
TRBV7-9	CASSFSTGLLYEQYF
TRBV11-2	CASSLNRGPNEQFF
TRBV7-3	CASSPHGRHSGANVLTF
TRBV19	CASSAWGGRANEQFF